These 2 T cell receptor beta chains were sequenced from one sample in a study of regulatory T cells in long-lasting Graves disease. Researchers made TCR beta libraries by using iRepertoire HTBI primers and running Arm-PCR on CDR3 regions. TCRdb re-analysed the multiplex PCR reads in MiXCR, keeping a single row per CDR3 protein. This table holds 680,000 or so distinct CDR3 sequences, 15% to 20% found once. Time point specified: newly diagnosed GD, antithyroid drugs for less than 3 months. PBMCs were the source of the RNA used for TCR sequencing. The same sample was also studied in work on T cells in Graves' hyperthyroidism and ophthalmopathy.

The sample in question was peripheral blood mononuclear cells (PBMCs), obtained at new diagnosis, from a patient treated with antithyroid drugs. The source of these receptors is a woman aged 25 to 45 with Graves disease.

This clonotype was seen many times. The chain employs TRBV11-2 and TRBJ1-1; no clear D. The germline V gene has CDR1 SGHAT and CDR2 FQNNGV. V shed 2 bases and J shed 1 base, with 8 bases lying between them. The CDR3 covers 14 residues. CDR3 residues: CASSLTRENTEAFF. CDR3 in DNA: TGTGCCAGCAGCTTAACCCGGGAGAACACTGAAGCTTTCTTT.

J is TRBJ2-1 and V is TRBV3-1; TRBD2 aligns across 8 bases. CDR1 and CDR2 from the germline V gene are LGHDT and YNNKEL (reference sequence). The CDR3 sequence is 15 residues long. With V trimmed by 0 bases and J by 8 bases, 6 bases remained unmatched. The CDR3 region is CASSQEGLVTYEQFF. The CDR3 DNA follows: TGTGCCAGCAGCCAAGAGGGACTAGTAACCTATGAGCAGTTCTTC.